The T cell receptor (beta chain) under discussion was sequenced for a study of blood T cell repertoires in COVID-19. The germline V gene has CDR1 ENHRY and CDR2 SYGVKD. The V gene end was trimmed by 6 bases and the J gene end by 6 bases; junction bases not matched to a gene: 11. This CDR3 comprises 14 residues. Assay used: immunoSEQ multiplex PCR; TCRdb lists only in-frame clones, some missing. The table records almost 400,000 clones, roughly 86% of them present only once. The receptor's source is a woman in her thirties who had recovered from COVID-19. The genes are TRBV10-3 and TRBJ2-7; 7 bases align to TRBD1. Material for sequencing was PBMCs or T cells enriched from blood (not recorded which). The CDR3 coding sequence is TGTGCCATCAGCCTACAGGGGTTTGAGGGCGAGCAGTACTTC. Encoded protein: CAISLQGFEGEQYF.